The 20 T cell receptor beta chains in this list originate from one sample, sequenced in a study of blood T cell repertoires in COVID-19. The repertoire was sequenced with immunoSEQ multiplex PCR; TCRdb's copy has only in-frame clones and lacks some. This sample has 200,000 or so clones, with about 88% found just once. What was sequenced was PBMCs or T cells enriched from blood (not recorded which). These TCRs come from a woman between 25 and 40 years old who had recovered from COVID-19.

V is TRBV7-9 and J is TRBJ1-5; perhaps TRBD1 as D (6 bases). Germline V gives CDR1 SEHNR, CDR2 FQNEAQ (reference sequence). Trimming cost V 5 bases and J 4 bases, with 15 bases left between them. CDR3 length equals 15 residues. CDR3 sequence reads: CASSPQGGHNQPQHF. DNA of the CDR3: TGTGCCAGCAGCCCCCAAGGGGGTCATAATCAGCCCCAGCATTTT. Variable domain in full (rest from reference TRBV7-9 and TRBJ1-5): DTGVSQNPRHKITKRGQNVTFRCDPISEHNRLYWYRQTLGQGPEFLTYFQNEAQLEKSRLLSDRFSAERPKGSFSTLEIQRTEQGDSAMYLCASSPQGGHNQPQHFGDGTRLSIL.

This chain links TRBV4-3 with TRBJ1-1, with a possible D match to TRBD1 (6 bases). Germline V gene sequence: CDR1 LGHNA, CDR2 YSLEER. With 4 bases removed from V and 5 bases from J, the gap between germline ends came to 17 bases. This CDR3 comprises 15 residues. This CDR3 reads CASSRHGGAETEAFF. The CDR3 DNA reads as TGCGCCAGCAGCCGTCACGGGGGGGCTGAGACTGAAGCTTTCTTT.

The chain employs TRBV19 and TRBJ1-6; D unclear. Trimming removed 3 bases from V and 13 bases from J, with 19 bases in between. Germline loops: CDR1 LNHDA, CDR2 SQIVND (reference sequence). This CDR3 is 15 amino acids long. The DNA of the CDR3 is TGTGCCAGTAGTATGAGGTGGAAGCGGCTGCAGCCCCTCCACTTT. This codes for CASSMRWKRLQPLHF.

The chain links TRBV19 to TRBJ1-1; perhaps TRBD1 as D (5 bases). From germline, CDR1 is LNHDA and CDR2 SQIVND (reference sequence). The CDR3 totals 14 residues. Trimming took 3 bases from V and 6 from J, leaving 14 bases between them. CDR3 DNA sequence: TGTGCCAGTAGTATCCAGGGAGGGGAGCCTGAAGCTTTCTTT. Protein sequence: CASSIQGGEPEAFF.

This clone was recorded once. The chain carries TRBV5-5 and TRBJ2-5; D remains ambiguous. The ends were cut back, 3 bases at V and 3 bases at J, with 12 bases in the middle. Germline V gene sequence: CDR1 SGHKS, CDR2 YYEKEE (reference sequence). This CDR3 is 14 amino acids long. The CDR3 DNA sequence: TGTGCCAGCAGCTCCTACGACGGAGAAGAGACCCAGTACTTC. Translating gives CASSSYDGEETQYF.

This chain links TRBV6-2 or TRBV6-3 with TRBJ2-3, with unresolved D. Germline CDR1 reads MNHEY; CDR2 reads SVGEGT. V lost 6 bases, J lost 3 bases, and 10 bases lay in between. The CDR3 is 13 amino acids. DNA of the CDR3: TGTGCCAGCAGCGCTCTCGAGACAGATACGCAGTATTTT. Translating gives CASSALETDTQYF.

This clone was observed a handful of times. The chain uses TRBV7-8 and TRBJ2-7; 9 bases match TRBD1. This CDR3 region has 16 residues. Germline V CDR1 and CDR2: SGHVS, FQNEAQ. Losses at the gene ends were 5 bases for V and 3 bases for J; bases not matched to a gene: 11. CDR3 nucleotide sequence: TGTGCCAGCAGCCCCATCCCCGGGACAGGGTTCTACGAGCAGTACTTC. Protein: CASSPIPGTGFYEQYF.

J is TRBJ1-2 and V is TRBV29-1; TRBD1 matches 9 bases. Trimming took 3 bases from V and 6 from J; bases not matched to a gene: 11. The germline gives CDR1 SQVTM, CDR2 ANQGSEA. The CDR3 is 15 amino acids. The CDR3 DNA reads TGCAGCGTTGATATCCTTGGGACAGGGAGGAATGGCTACACCTTC. Amino acid sequence: CSVDILGTGRNGYTF.

The chain uses TRBV20-1 and TRBJ2-5, with 7 bases that match TRBD1. The CDR3 totals 11 residues. The junction had 0 bases not matched to a gene; V was cut back by 4 bases and J by 4 bases. Per germline, CDR1 DFQATT and CDR2 SNEGSKA (reference sequence). The CDR3 nucleotides read TGCAGTGCTACAGGGGGAGAGACCCAGTACTTC. It yields the protein CSATGGETQYF.

This clone was seen a handful of times. The rearrangement uses TRBV9 and TRBJ1-3; D is undetermined. From germline, CDR1 is SGDLS and CDR2 YYNGEE. The length of the CDR3 is 17 residues. V lost 0 bases to trimming and J lost 0 bases, with 13 bases between them. Written as DNA, the CDR3 is TGTGCCAGCAGCGTAGCGTCTTGGGCTTCCTCTGGAAACACCATATATTTT. It yields the protein CASSVASWASSGNTIYF.

The CDR3 loop reads CASSQAGTANSPLHF. CDR3 in DNA: TGTGCCAGCAGCCAAGCCGGGACAGCAAATTCACCCCTCCACTTT. The chain uses TRBV3-1 (or the pseudogene TRBV3-2) and TRBJ1-6, with 7 positions matching TRBD1. Germline CDR1 is LGHDT and CDR2 is YNNKEL (reference sequence). V shed 1 base and J 7 bases; nucleotides not matched to a gene: 4. The CDR3 extends over 15 amino acids.

In nucleotides, the CDR3 is TGTGCCAGCAGCTTCGGGACTAGCGAGATCAATGAGCAGTTCTTC. Translated, it gives CASSFGTSEINEQFF. The chain links TRBV7-9 to TRBJ2-1, with 10 bases identical to TRBD2. The CDR3 is 15 amino acids. CDR1 and CDR2 from the germline V gene are SEHNR and FQNEAQ (reference sequence). J gave up 6 bases and V 3 bases, and 5 bases lay outside the gene matches.

The chain has TRBV9 and TRBJ1-2, with 11 bases lining up with TRBD1. Trimming cost V 4 bases and J 0 bases; bases outside gene matches: 8. The CDR3 covers 17 residues. CDR1 is SGDLS, CDR2 YYNGEE, per germline. Here the CDR3 reads CASSRHRDRGSNYGYTF. The CDR3 region has the DNA TGTGCCAGCAGCAGACACCGGGACAGGGGGTCTAACTATGGCTACACCTTC.

V is TRBV7-8 and J is TRBJ2-2, with 10 bases that match TRBD1. There are 16 residues in the CDR3. The germline gives CDR1 SGHVS, CDR2 FQNEAQ. The V gene end was trimmed by 5 bases and the J gene end by 4 bases; junction bases not matched to a gene: 7. The CDR3 reads CASSLGTGDFTGELFF. The CDR3 DNA reads TGTGCCAGCAGCCTAGGGACAGGGGATTTCACCGGGGAGCTGTTTTTT.

There are a few counts of this clone. V usage is TRBV4-2 and J usage is TRBJ1-5; 7 bases agree with TRBD1. The CDR3 length is 20 residues. Trimming at V came to 3 bases and at J to 0 bases, leaving 17 bases not matched to a gene. Looked up from germline, CDR1 is LGHNA and CDR2 is YNFKEQ. CDR3 sequence: CASSQAPGTESYYSNQPQHF. The CDR3 DNA reads TGTGCCAGCAGCCAGGCCCCCGGGACAGAGAGTTATTATAGCAATCAGCCCCAGCATTTT.

This sequence joins TRBV29-1 and TRBJ2-5, with 7 bases identical to TRBD2. The ends lost 5 bases at V and 1 base at J; junction bases unmatched: 7. The V gene's germline CDR1 is SQVTM and CDR2 ANQGSEA. This CDR3 has 14 residues. CDR3 bases: TGCAGCGTTTCGCCTAGCGGTGTCCAAGAGACCCAGTACTTC. Residues: CSVSPSGVQETQYF.

The rearrangement joins TRBV6-5 to TRBJ1-6; TRBD1 agrees at 10 bases. Germline V lookup: CDR1 MNHEY, CDR2 SVGAGI. The CDR3 covers 13 residues. V dropped 6 bases and J dropped 10; count of bases not matched to a gene: 3. Written as DNA, the CDR3 is TGTGCCAGCAGGGACAGGGGGGGCTCACCCCTCCACTTT. Its protein is CASRDRGGSPLHF.

The V and J genes are TRBV19 and TRBJ2-2; 11 bases align to TRBD2. Germline V lookup: CDR1 LNHDA, CDR2 SQIVND (reference sequence). The junction had 14 bases not matched to a gene; V was cut back by 7 bases and J by 4 bases. This CDR3 is 18 amino acids long. CDR3 region: CASTALPSGGSITGELFF. CDR3 coding DNA: TGTGCCAGTACTGCACTACCTAGCGGGGGGTCAATCACCGGGGAGCTGTTTTTT. The complete variable domain, with remaining parts taken from reference TRBV19 and TRBJ2-2, reads DGGITQSPKYLFRKEGQNVTLSCEQNLNHDAMYWYRQDPGQGLRLIYYSQIVNDFQKGDIAEGYSVSREKKESFPLTVTSAQKNPTAFYLCASTALPSGGSITGELFFGEGSRLTVL.

The chain uses TRBV9 and TRBJ2-3; D may be TRBD2 (7 bases). The CDR3 contains 15 residues. Trimming left V 0 bases short and J 6 bases short, with 14 bases between. Looked up from germline, CDR1 is SGDLS and CDR2 is YYNGEE. CDR3 loop: CASSVGGGPRDTQYF. The CDR3 bases are TGTGCCAGCAGCGTAGGGGGGGGCCCCAGGGATACGCAGTATTTT.

The rearrangement joins TRBV7-5 to TRBJ2-2; the table calls TRBD1, which could not be checked here. TRBV7-5 is deemed a pseudogene. The CDR3 contains 17 residues. The DNA for the CDR3 is TGTGTCAGAGGCGAAACGGCAGGGCCCTCCGGCACCGGGGAGCTGTTTTTT. Residues: CVRGETAGPSGTGELFF.